This T cell receptor beta chain was identified in a study of shared clonotypes between healthy human individuals. General observations from the study: Though the depth was large, rarefaction showed that sorted-subset sequencing was incomplete.

Some 32,000 T cell genomes, or approximately 190 ng DNA, went into the sorted-subset replicate PCRs. Produced via immunoSEQ multiplex PCR; TCRdb's table is partial and in-frame only. The sample holds around 700,000 clones; about 91% are singletons and the top ten take approximately 24%. Per germline, CDR1 MNHNY and CDR2 SVGAGI (reference sequence). The V end was cut by 6 bases, the J end by 5 bases, with 5 bases between. The CDR3 extends over 11 amino acids. In the case of this clone: Its target is unknown.

CD45RO-negative cells were positively selected for CCR7, leaving out terminally differentiated effector memory CD45RA+ cells. Those who donated were healthy HIV-negative adults, with no recent acute infections or vaccinations reported. Material for sequencing was naive CD8+ T cells sorted from blood. The source of this sequence is a man in his thirties or forties in good health. The chain employs TRBV6-6 and TRBJ2-1; D gene unclear. CDR3 sequence (DNA): TGTGCCAGCAGCCCGAACAATGAGCAGTTCTTC. This sequence encodes CASSPNNEQFF.